The sequence of this T cell receptor beta chain was determined in a study of blood T cells in healthy people across ages. The V end lost 0 bases, the J end lost 0 bases, and 9 bases lay between the germline ends. There are 15 residues in the CDR3. Germline V lookup: CDR1 SGHRS, CDR2 YFSETQ. For the second PCR, which ran for about 7 to 11 cycles, a sample-barcoded 5' primer and a J-beta primer mix were used. Using its own MiXCR run on the 5' RACE reads, TCRdb lists one record per CDR3 protein. The profile shows about 670,000 distinct CDR3 sequences, approximately 40% of them singletons. The chain recombines TRBV5-1 with TRBJ2-5, with D uncertain. The TCR was taken from a man older than 75 in good health. Input material: blood. CDR3 residues: CASSLVLSYQETQYF. DNA of the CDR3: TGCGCCAGCAGCTTGGTGCTCAGTTACCAAGAGACCCAGTACTTC.